Below, 27 T cell receptor beta chains from the same sample are listed, as sequenced in a study of shared clonotypes between healthy human individuals. The repertoire was sequenced with immunoSEQ multiplex PCR; TCRdb's copy has only in-frame clones and lacks some. Altogether roughly 2.5 million clones are present, around nine tenths being singletons, with the ten largest covering roughly 0.14%. Input material: naive CD4+ T cells sorted from blood. Subset indicated: CD45RA+ positively selected. These receptors all come from a man younger than 35 in good health.

The CDR3 loop reads CASSFTGTSVYEQYF. CDR3 sequence (DNA): TGTGCCAGCAGTTTTACCGGGACTAGCGTATACGAGCAGTACTTC. The chain combines TRBV2 with TRBJ2-7; 10 bases map to TRBD2. CDR1 and CDR2 from the germline V gene are SNHLY and FYNNEI. The V and J ends lost 5 bases and 4 bases, in that order; junction bases with no gene match: 8. This CDR3 region has 15 residues.

This clone was seen only once. The chain is built from TRBV6-1 and TRBJ2-2; TRBD1 matches 12 bases. Germline V lookup: CDR1 MNHNS, CDR2 SASEGT. J lost 6 bases, V lost 5 bases, and 4 bases had no gene match. The CDR3 has 15 residues. The CDR3 loop is CASSPGQGAAGELFF. For the CDR3, the DNA is TGTGCCAGCAGTCCGGGACAGGGGGCAGCCGGGGAGCTGTTTTTT.

This chain uses TRBV23-1 with TRBJ2-7; 7 bases map to TRBD1. TRBV23-1 is assigned to the ORF class and has an uncertain function. The CDR3 has 18 residues. V dropped 4 bases and J dropped 0; count of bases not matched to a gene: 15. The CDR3 bases are TGCGCCAGCAGTCTCCCAGGCAGAAACAGGGACAGCTCCTACGAGCAGTACTTC. Encoded protein: CASSLPGRNRDSSYEQYF.

This sequence joins TRBV5-1 and TRBJ2-7; tentative D call: TRBD1 (6 bases). Germline V gene lookup returns CDR1 SGHRS and CDR2 YFSETQ. This CDR3 contains 13 residues. V was cut by 5 bases and J by 3 bases, with 12 bases left in between. The CDR3 nucleotides read TGCGCCAGCAGTGGAGGCAGGGGCTACGAGCAGTACTTC. This codes for CASSGGRGYEQYF. The full variable domain, rest sourced from reference TRBV5-1 and TRBJ2-7, is KAGVTQTPRYLIKTRGQQVTLSCSPISGHRSVSWYQQTPGQGLQFLFEYFSETQRNKGNFPGRFSGRQFSNSRSEMNVSTLELGDSALYLCASSGGRGYEQYFGPGTRLTVT.

V gene TRBV7-2 combines with J gene TRBJ2-7; tentative D call: TRBD2 (7 bases). V lost 1 base to trimming and J lost 1 base, with 17 bases between them. Germline-derived CDR1 and CDR2 are SGHTA and FQGNSA. The CDR3 extends over 17 amino acids. CDR3 DNA sequence: TGTGCCAGCAGCTTAGAGGTCGGGGGAGGGGGATCCTACGAGCAGTACTTC. Translation gives CASSLEVGGGGSYEQYF. The whole variable domain, remainder taken from reference TRBV7-2 and TRBJ2-7, is GAGVSQSPSNKVTEKGKDVELRCDPISGHTALYWYRQSLGQGLEFLIYFQGNSAPDKSGLPSDRFSAERTGGSVSTLTIQRTQQEDSAVYLCASSLEVGGGGSYEQYFGPGTRLTVT.

The CDR3 protein is CASSVDGGRFGEQYF. The CDR3 nucleotides read TGTGCCAGCAGCGTAGATGGGGGGCGCTTCGGCGAGCAGTACTTC. The gene calls are TRBV9 and TRBJ2-7; D could derive from TRBD1 or TRBD2 (6 bases each). CDR3 length: 15 amino acids. V lost 0 bases to trimming and J lost 6 bases, with 16 bases between them. Germline loops: CDR1 SGDLS, CDR2 YYNGEE.

The chain has TRBV5-8 and TRBJ1-1; perhaps TRBD1 as D (5 bases). Looked up from germline, CDR1 is SGHTS and CDR2 is YDEGEE. The CDR3 length is 15 residues. V lost 4 bases and J lost 5, with 18 bases in between. DNA for the CDR3: TGTGCCAGCAGCACCACCAGGGTTTCATTAACTGAAGCTTTCTTT. This gives the protein CASSTTRVSLTEAFF.

The genes are TRBV7-9 and TRBJ2-5; 7 bases fit TRBD1. Germline lookup yields CDR1 SEHNR and CDR2 FQNEAQ (reference sequence). The CDR3 sequence is 14 residues long. V was pared by 3 bases and J by 0 bases, with 1 base of the junction left unmatched. The CDR3 coding sequence is TGTGCCAGCAGCTTGACAGGGAACCAAGAGACCCAGTACTTC. Its translation: CASSLTGNQETQYF.

The J gene is TRBJ1-1, the V gene TRBV5-5; the D is unclear. The CDR3 is made up of 14 amino acids. Between the trimmed V and J ends, which lost 4 bases and 0 bases, there was a span of 10 bases. Looked up from germline, CDR1 is SGHKS and CDR2 is YYEKEE (reference sequence). The CDR3 spells CASSHSHLNTEAFF. Written as DNA, the CDR3 is TGTGCCAGCAGCCACTCACATCTGAACACTGAAGCTTTCTTT.

This clone occurred once. The chain links TRBV19 to TRBJ1-3; D perhaps matches TRBD1 (5 bases). There are 14 residues in the CDR3. CDR1 is LNHDA, CDR2 SQIVND, per germline (reference sequence). V was clipped by 9 bases and J by 0 bases, with 12 bases between them. CDR3 bases: TGTGCCAGGGTCGGGGCGAGCTCTGGAAACACCATATATTTT. Protein: CARVGASSGNTIYF.

This clone appeared a single time. The chain links TRBV6-4 to TRBJ2-3, with D perhaps matching TRBD1 (5 bases). The CDR3 totals 15 residues. With 5 bases removed from V and 6 bases from J, the gap between germline ends came to 18 bases. The germline CDR1 and CDR2 sequences are MRHNA and SNTAGT. The CDR3, as DNA: TGTGCCAGCAGTCCGCAGGGTATACCGGCGGATACGCAGTATTTT. This gives the protein CASSPQGIPADTQYF.

This rearrangement joins TRBV2 to TRBJ2-1, with D tentatively TRBD2 (5 bases). Between the trimmed V and J ends, which lost 1 base and 5 bases, there was a span of 9 bases. The CDR3 consists of 14 residues. CDR1 is SNHLY and CDR2 is FYNNEI in the germline V gene. In nucleotides, the CDR3 is TGTGCCAGCAGTGAAGGGGCTAGCAACAATGAGCAGTTCTTC. Its protein product is CASSEGASNNEQFF.

This chain links TRBV11-2 with TRBJ2-7, with TRBD1 matching 9 bases. The CDR3 runs 13 residues. Looked up from germline, CDR1 is SGHAT and CDR2 is FQNNGV. J was trimmed by 2 bases and V by 4 bases; bases with no gene match: 0. The CDR3 here is CASSWDRAYEQYF. The CDR3 nucleotides are TGTGCCAGCAGCTGGGACAGGGCCTACGAGCAGTACTTC.

The rearrangement links TRBV11-2 to TRBJ2-3; D is possibly TRBD2 (5 bases). Per the germline V gene, CDR1 is SGHAT and CDR2 is FQNNGV. Deletions cut 0 bases from V and 2 bases from J, with 9 bases between. The CDR3 has 15 residues. The DNA for the CDR3 is TGTGCCAGCAGCTTAGACGGGGATTACACAGATACGCAGTATTTT. As protein: CASSLDGDYTDTQYF.

This chain links TRBV19 with TRBJ2-5; maybe TRBD1 (6 bases). Germline CDR1 LNHDA, CDR2 SQIVND (reference sequence). The CDR3 runs to 18 residues. Trimming took off 4 bases at V and 0 bases at J, with 21 bases between the two ends. CDR3 sequence reads: CASSKRRVRGEYQETQYF. In DNA, the CDR3 is TGTGCCAGTAGTAAAAGGCGGGTCAGGGGCGAATACCAAGAGACCCAGTACTTC.

The gene calls are TRBV5-1 and TRBJ2-7; 9 bases align to TRBD1. V was clipped by 3 bases and J by 0 bases; unmatched bases: 4. The CDR3 has 15 residues. CDR1 and CDR2 (germline): SGHRS, YFSETQ. The CDR3 DNA follows: TGCGCCAGCAGCTGGGGGACAGGGAGCTCCTACGAGCAGTACTTC. Protein sequence: CASSWGTGSSYEQYF.

The rearrangement links TRBV9 to TRBJ2-2, with D perhaps being TRBD1 or TRBD2 (6 bases each). In germline, CDR1 is SGDLS, CDR2 YYNGEE. Between the trimmed V and J ends, which lost 0 bases and 4 bases, there was a span of 13 bases. The CDR3 consists of 16 residues. The CDR3 DNA follows: TGTGCCAGCAGCGTAGAAAGTAGGGGGGCCACCGGGGAGCTGTTTTTT. Its protein product is CASSVESRGATGELFF.

This chain links TRBV7-3 with TRBJ2-3; TRBD2 agrees at 10 bases. J was trimmed by 3 bases and V by 7 bases; bases with no gene match: 7. CDR1 and CDR2 (germline): SGHTA, FQGTGA. The CDR3 covers 15 residues. Here the CDR3 DNA reads TGTGCCAGCACCCTCAGCGGGGGGGCGACAGATACGCAGTATTTT. Encoded protein: CASTLSGGATDTQYF.

As for this clone: The sample contains more than one DNA sequence encoding this CDR3. The chain recombines TRBV18 with TRBJ2-7, with D unresolved. The CDR3 spans 13 residues. Germline CDR1 and CDR2: KGHSH and LQKENI. The V end was cut by 3 bases, the J end by 0 bases, with 6 bases between. The CDR3 sequence: CASSPTASYEQYF. The CDR3 DNA sequence: TGTGCCAGCTCACCGACTGCCTCCTACGAGCAGTACTTC.

This clone has a single count. The chain has TRBV4-2 and TRBJ1-4; D is uncertain. Trimming stripped 0 bases from V and 2 bases from J, with 10 bases between. The CDR3 runs 16 residues. In germline, CDR1 is LGHNA, CDR2 YNFKEQ. CDR3 in amino acids: CASSQDAVVTNEKLFF. CDR3 coding DNA: TGTGCCAGCAGCCAAGATGCGGTGGTCACTAATGAAAAACTGTTTTTT.

The chain couples TRBV5-1 to TRBJ2-5; 8 bases line up with TRBD2. The V gene's germline CDR1 is SGHRS and CDR2 YFSETQ. After removal of 0 bases from V and 4 bases from J, the junction contained 5 bases not matched to a gene. The CDR3 extends over 15 amino acids. CDR3 region: CASSLEAAGGETQYF. For the CDR3, the DNA is TGCGCCAGCAGCTTGGAAGCGGCGGGGGGAGAGACCCAGTACTTC.

V gene TRBV21-1 combines with J gene TRBJ2-7. TRBV21-1 is termed a pseudogene. This CDR3 is 23 amino acids long. The CDR3 protein is CASSNNEGPPGEIKGSGLYEQYF. As DNA, the CDR3 is TGTGCCAGCAGCAATAATGAGGGACCCCCCGGAGAAATCAAGGGCTCGGGTCTATACGAGCAGTACTTC.

This chain links TRBV7-2 with TRBJ2-1; D is undetermined. CDR1 is SGHTA, CDR2 FQGNSA, per germline. This CDR3 spans 16 amino acids. Trimming shortened V by 5 bases and J by 3 bases, and 17 bases separated the two germline ends. In DNA, the CDR3 is TGTGCCAGCAGCCTGTCCTCGGCTGGCGGCTACAATGAGCAGTTCTTC. This translates into CASSLSSAGGYNEQFF.

V is TRBV7-2 and J is TRBJ2-1; 7 bases agree with TRBD1. CDR1 is SGHTA, CDR2 FQGNSA, per germline. The CDR3 spans 14 residues. J gave up 6 bases and V 5 bases, and 7 bases lay outside the gene matches. CDR3: CASSPDRVGNEQFF. The CDR3 bases are TGTGCCAGCAGCCCAGACAGGGTTGGCAATGAGCAGTTCTTC.

J is TRBJ1-6 and V is TRBV29-1; TRBD1 agrees at 9 bases. The germline CDR1 and CDR2 sequences are SQVTM and ANQGSEA. This CDR3 has 13 amino acids. The V and J ends lost 7 bases and 7 bases, in that order; junction bases with no gene match: 5. The CDR3 region is CSALTGGNSPLHF. DNA for the CDR3: TGCAGCGCTTTGACAGGGGGAAATTCACCCCTCCACTTT.

The chain combines TRBV9 with TRBJ1-2; 7 bases fit TRBD1. V gave up 7 bases and J gave up 5 bases; unmatched junction bases: 11. Germline V gene sequence: CDR1 SGDLS, CDR2 YYNGEE. The CDR3 covers 14 residues. The CDR3 region is CASSGQLRKYGYTF. The DNA of the CDR3 is TGTGCCAGCTCGGGACAGCTCCGAAAATATGGCTACACCTTC. The variable domain in full, completed from reference TRBV9 and TRBJ1-2, reads DSGVTQTPKHLITATGQRVTLRCSPRSGDLSVYWYQQSLDQGLQFLIQYYNGEERAKGNILERFSAQQFPDLHSELNLSSLELGDSALYFCASSGQLRKYGYTFGSGTRLTVV.

V usage is TRBV27 and J usage is TRBJ1-2; TRBD1 matches at 9 bases. Trimming at V came to 7 bases and at J to 7 bases, leaving 16 bases not matched to a gene. The CDR3 covers 16 residues. The germline V gene has CDR1 MNHEY and CDR2 SMNVEV (reference sequence). This CDR3 is CASTSGALQGAFGYTF. The CDR3 DNA reads as TGTGCCAGCACCTCGGGGGCCCTACAGGGGGCTTTTGGCTACACCTTC.